Each of the 26 T cell receptor beta chains below was sequenced from the same sample in a study of T cells in Graves' hyperthyroidism and ophthalmopathy. Amplification targeted TCR beta CDR3 regions from RNA transcripts. The HTBI primer set drove a first-round RT-PCR of the TCR CDR3. Each CDR3 protein is one row after TCRdb ran MiXCR on the multiplex PCR reads. In the table there are around 690,000 distinct CDR3 sequences, roughly 20% of which are singletons. Material: blood. The origin of the receptors is a man aged 30 to 39 with Graves' ophthalmopathy.

The rearrangement uses TRBV4-2 and TRBJ1-5; D is ambiguous. This CDR3 is built from 15 residues. The germline gives CDR1 LGHNA, CDR2 YNFKEQ. V lost 4 bases to trimming and J lost 0 bases, with 10 bases between them. The CDR3 DNA reads TGTGCCAGCAGCCCGATAGGATATAGCAATCAGCCCCAGCATTTT. Protein sequence: CASSPIGYSNQPQHF.

This clonotype was seen repeatedly, ten times or more. V is TRBV11-3 and J is TRBJ2-1; 7 bases are shared with TRBD2. CDR1 is SGHNT and CDR2 is YENEEA in the germline V gene. This CDR3 contains 15 residues. V shed 6 bases, J shed 5 bases, and the junction held 10 bases outside the gene matches. The CDR3 DNA reads as TGTGCCAGCAGTCCGAGGGGCGCGGGGGACAATGAGCAGTTCTTC. Its protein is CASSPRGAGDNEQFF.

This clonotype was detected ten times or more. This sequence joins TRBV30 and TRBJ1-2; D gene uncertain. Germline CDR1 GTSNPN, CDR2 SVGIG (reference sequence). The CDR3 sequence is 11 residues long. Trimming took 0 bases from V and 4 from J, leaving 3 bases between them. The CDR3 sequence: CAWSVGYGYTF. The CDR3 bases are TGTGCCTGGAGTGTTGGCTATGGCTACACCTTC.

The chain combines TRBV9 with TRBJ1-1; a possible D gene is TRBD1 (6 bases). V was shortened by 3 bases and J by 4 bases, with 16 bases between the two germline ends. CDR1 and CDR2 (germline): SGDLS, YYNGEE. This CDR3 contains 15 residues. CDR3 DNA sequence: TGTGCCAGCAGCGAAACAGGGATGGAGAGCACTGAAGCTTTCTTT. Translated, it gives CASSETGMESTEAFF.

There are many counts of this clonotype. This rearrangement joins TRBV28 to TRBJ1-5; D is perhaps TRBD1 (6 bases). Germline V gives CDR1 MDHEN, CDR2 SYDVKM. Between the trimmed V and J ends, which lost 6 bases and 2 bases, there was a span of 8 bases. The CDR3 spans 13 residues. CDR3 in amino acids: CASRRTGNQPQHF. The CDR3 coding sequence is TGTGCCAGCAGACGGACAGGCAATCAGCCCCAGCATTTT.

This clonotype was picked up many times. The chain couples TRBV20-1 to TRBJ1-2, with TRBD1 as a possible D gene (5 bases). Trimming took 0 bases from V and 2 from J, leaving 13 bases between them. The CDR3 loop spans 15 amino acids. Germline V gene sequence: CDR1 DFQATT, CDR2 SNEGSKA (reference sequence). CDR3 loop: CSARDGGGENYGYTF. The CDR3, as DNA: TGCAGTGCTAGAGATGGGGGGGGGGAGAACTATGGCTACACCTTC.

This rearrangement joins TRBV11-1 to TRBJ2-1, with TRBD1 matching over 8 bases. The CDR3 runs 16 residues. The J segment lost 5 bases and the V segment lost 3 bases, leaving 9 bases of the junction unmatched. CDR1 and CDR2 (germline): SGHAT, FQDESV (reference sequence). In DNA, the CDR3 is TGTGCCAGCAGCTTGTCGCGGACAGGGTACAACAATGAGCAGTTCTTC. Protein: CASSLSRTGYNNEQFF.

This clonotype showed up many times. This chain uses TRBV2 with TRBJ2-3; D remains unclear. CDR3 length equals 13 residues. Trimming stripped 3 bases from V and 2 bases from J, with 6 bases between. Per germline, CDR1 SNHLY and CDR2 FYNNEI. The CDR3, as DNA: TGTGCCAGCAGTGATGAGTTCACAGATACGCAGTATTTT. Amino acid sequence: CASSDEFTDTQYF.

This clonotype was seen more than once but under ten times. The genes are TRBV18 and TRBJ2-2, with TRBD1 as a possible D gene (6 bases). The CDR3 has 16 residues. In germline, CDR1 is KGHSH, CDR2 LQKENI. V dropped 1 base and J dropped 4 bases, with 13 bases sitting between them. DNA for the CDR3: TGTGCCAGCTCACCACTCAGGGGAGAAGGCACCGGGGAGCTGTTTTTT. Its protein product is CASSPLRGEGTGELFF.

The CDR3 region is CASSLRTSGRYDEQFF. The CDR3 DNA reads TGTGCCAGCAGTCTTCGGACTAGCGGGAGGTATGATGAGCAGTTCTTC. The genes are TRBV27 and TRBJ2-1; 14 positions match TRBD2. The CDR3 sequence is 16 residues long. Germline-derived CDR1 and CDR2 are MNHEY and SMNVEV (reference sequence). The trim removed 5 bases at V and 8 bases at J, leaving 8 bases unmatched.

The V gene is TRBV5-4, the J gene TRBJ1-2, with D uncertain. Germline lookup yields CDR1 SGHNT and CDR2 YYREEE (reference sequence). V lost 0 bases, J lost 0 bases, and 9 bases lay in between. CDR3 length: 15 amino acids. CDR3: CASSLVLSANYGYTF. The CDR3 DNA sequence: TGTGCCAGCAGCTTGGTGCTTTCCGCTAACTATGGCTACACCTTC. Drawing the rest from reference TRBV5-4 and TRBJ1-2, the complete variable domain is ETGVTQSPTHLIKTRGQQVTLRCSSQSGHNTVSWYQQALGQGPQFIFQYYREEENGRGNFPPRFSGLQFPNYSSELNVNALELDDSALYLCASSLVLSANYGYTFGSGTRLTVV.

This clonotype was observed at least ten times. This chain links TRBV18 with TRBJ1-1, with TRBD1 matching over 7 bases. The germline CDR1 and CDR2 sequences are KGHSH and LQKENI. Trimming cost V 3 bases and J 4 bases; bases outside gene matches: 8. The length of the CDR3 is 15 residues. The CDR3 coding sequence is TGTGCCAGCTCACCCCCAACCCGACAGGGCACTGAAGCTTTCTTT. It translates to CASSPPTRQGTEAFF.

This clonotype was observed at least ten times. CDR3 amino acids: CASLRDRGRNEQFF. CDR3 DNA sequence: TGTGCCAGCCTCCGGGACAGGGGTCGCAATGAGCAGTTCTTC. The genes are TRBV2 and TRBJ2-1, with 10 nucleotides matching TRBD1. This CDR3 contains 14 residues. In germline, CDR1 is SNHLY, CDR2 FYNNEI. J gave up 6 bases and V 8 bases, and 7 bases lay outside the gene matches. The full variable domain, completed using reference TRBV2 and TRBJ2-1, is EPEVTQTPSHQVTQMGQEVILRCVPISNHLYFYWYRQILGQKVEFLVSFYNNEISEKSEIFDDQFSVERPDGSNFTLKIRSTKLEDSAMYFCASLRDRGRNEQFFGPGTRLTVL.

This clonotype was seen a few times. The CDR3 nucleotides read TGTGCCAGCAGTTTATTTATGCCGGCCGAGGGCGACGAGCAGTACTTC. It yields the protein CASSLFMPAEGDEQYF. The J gene is TRBJ2-7, the V gene TRBV27, with D possibly being TRBD2 (5 bases). The V end lost 1 base, the J end lost 5 bases, and 18 bases lay between the germline ends. The CDR3 is 16 residues long. In germline, CDR1 is MNHEY, CDR2 SMNVEV (reference sequence).

The sample holds many counts of this clonotype. The rearrangement links TRBV30 to TRBJ2-7; D gene unclear. Germline lookup yields CDR1 GTSNPN and CDR2 SVGIG (reference sequence). The CDR3 runs to 12 residues. The germline V and J ends were trimmed by 3 bases and 1 base, with 7 bases remaining between them. The CDR3 reads CAWSPVSYEQYF. In DNA form, the CDR3 reads TGTGCCTGGAGCCCGGTTTCCTACGAGCAGTACTTC.

This clonotype was recorded at least ten times. V is TRBV24-1 and J is TRBJ2-5; 10 bases are a match to TRBD1. With V trimmed by 8 bases and J by 5 bases, 7 bases remained unmatched. CDR1 is KGHDR, CDR2 SFDVKD, per germline. The CDR3 is 14 amino acids. CDR3: CATNVDRGGETQYF. The CDR3 DNA follows: TGTGCCACCAACGTGGACAGGGGGGGTGAGACCCAGTACTTC.

This clonotype was seen repeatedly, ten times or more. The chain has TRBV7-6 and TRBJ1-1; D is uncertain. CDR1 is SGHVS and CDR2 is FNYEAQ in the germline V gene. CDR3 length: 13 amino acids. V lost 3 bases to trimming and J lost 1 base, with 6 bases between them. The CDR3 protein is CASSFGENTEAFF. CDR3 bases: TGTGCCAGCAGCTTTGGAGAGAACACTGAAGCTTTCTTT.

The gene calls are TRBV27 and TRBJ2-7; D possibly corresponds to TRBD2 (6 bases). The CDR3 totals 13 residues. CDR1 and CDR2 (germline): MNHEY, SMNVEV (reference sequence). V shed 4 bases and J shed 2 bases, with 9 bases lying between them. This CDR3 is CASSSTRAYEQYF. The DNA of the CDR3 is TGTGCCAGCAGTTCGACTAGGGCCTACGAGCAGTACTTC.

This chain connects TRBV30 to TRBJ2-1, with 15 bases fitting TRBD2. V dropped 5 bases and J dropped 8; count of bases not matched to a gene: 7. The CDR3 has 15 amino acids. Germline V gene lookup returns CDR1 GTSNPN and CDR2 SVGIG (reference sequence). CDR3 protein: CAWSPGLAGGDEQFF. The DNA of the CDR3 is TGTGCCTGGTCCCCCGGACTAGCGGGAGGGGATGAGCAGTTCTTC.

The gene calls are TRBV19 and TRBJ2-1; D unclear. Germline V gene sequence: CDR1 LNHDA, CDR2 SQIVND (reference sequence). Trimming cost V 1 base and J 6 bases, with 7 bases left between them. CDR3 length: 13 residues. The CDR3: CASSIVPTNEQFF. DNA of the CDR3: TGTGCCAGTAGTATAGTCCCGACCAATGAGCAGTTCTTC.

This clonotype was recorded many times. The chain links TRBV7-2 to TRBJ2-1; TRBD2 aligns across 8 bases. With V trimmed by 8 bases and J by 3 bases, 9 bases remained unmatched. CDR1 is SGHTA and CDR2 is FQGNSA in the germline V gene. The CDR3 totals 15 residues. As DNA, the CDR3 is TGTGCCAGCTCCCTGAGCACTAGCGGCTACAATGAGCAGTTCTTC. Residues: CASSLSTSGYNEQFF.

The J gene is TRBJ2-3, the V gene TRBV7-8, with D possibly matching TRBD2 (6 bases). This CDR3 spans 16 amino acids. Germline V gene sequence: CDR1 SGHVS, CDR2 FQNEAQ. V lost 5 bases and J 2 bases, leaving 17 bases between the germline ends. CDR3 protein: CASSPVGGKDTDTQYF. The CDR3 bases are TGTGCCAGCAGCCCGGTGGGGGGAAAAGACACAGATACGCAGTATTTT.

This chain connects TRBV6-2 or TRBV6-3 to TRBJ2-7; 10 bases fit TRBD2. Germline V lookup: CDR1 MNHEY, CDR2 SVGEGT. The CDR3 runs to 16 residues. With V trimmed by 5 bases and J by 3 bases, 10 bases remained unmatched. The CDR3 DNA reads TGTGCCAGCAGTCCGGGTGATAGCGGGAGGATCTACGAGCAGTACTTC. Translation: CASSPGDSGRIYEQYF.

This clonotype was recorded at least ten times. The chain is built from TRBV20-1 and TRBJ2-3; 7 positions agree with TRBD1. The CDR3 extends over 14 amino acids. Germline V lookup: CDR1 DFQATT, CDR2 SNEGSKA (reference sequence). The J segment lost 2 bases and the V segment lost 4 bases, leaving 6 bases of the junction unmatched. The CDR3 DNA sequence: TGCAGTGCTATCCGGACAGGCAACACAGATACGCAGTATTTT. As protein: CSAIRTGNTDTQYF.

This clonotype was detected only a few times. The V and J genes are TRBV7-9 and TRBJ1-5; D gene ambiguous. The CDR3 totals 12 residues. Germline V gives CDR1 SEHNR, CDR2 FQNEAQ (reference sequence). The ends were cut back, 5 bases at V and 4 bases at J, with 6 bases in the middle. CDR3 sequence (DNA): TGTGCCAGCAGCCGCAATAATCAGCCCCAGCATTTT. Translation gives CASSRNNQPQHF.

The J gene is TRBJ1-2, the V gene TRBV15; no reliable D call. The CDR3 contains 13 residues. In germline, CDR1 is LNHNV, CDR2 YYDKDF (reference sequence). V lost 4 bases to trimming and J lost 8 bases, with 14 bases between them. CDR3 bases: TGTGCCACCAGCAACCCCGGGGATGAGGGCTACACCTTC. It encodes CATSNPGDEGYTF.